This TCR beta chain was sequenced in a study of Graves' ophthalmopathy and Graves' hyperthyroidism. The germline V gene has CDR1 SGHTA and CDR2 FQGNSA. This CDR3 has 14 residues. Trimming left V 1 base short and J 4 bases short, with 8 bases between. Study-level points and caveats: Distinction of ophthalmopathy from stable hyperthyroidism by a 13-signature model reached approximately 88% sensitivity and 81.08% specificity.

RNA transcripts served as template for amplifying TCR beta CDR3 sequences. The library came from an HTBI-primed first-round RT-PCR and a second-round multiplex PCR. TCRdb analysed the multiplex PCR reads with MiXCR anew, one entry per CDR3 protein. The sample includes about 210,000 distinct CDR3 sequences, 29% seen only once; the top ten take 8.5% to 9.5%. Notes on this clonotype: Its antigen is unknown.

Sequencing was performed on peripheral blood. The chain combines TRBV7-2 with TRBJ1-5; D is undetermined. The clonotype comes from a man aged 50 or older with Graves' ophthalmopathy. The CDR3 region has the DNA TGTGCCAGCAGCTTAGTTAGCAGGAATCAGCCCCAGCATTTT. Translating it yields CASSLVSRNQPQHF.